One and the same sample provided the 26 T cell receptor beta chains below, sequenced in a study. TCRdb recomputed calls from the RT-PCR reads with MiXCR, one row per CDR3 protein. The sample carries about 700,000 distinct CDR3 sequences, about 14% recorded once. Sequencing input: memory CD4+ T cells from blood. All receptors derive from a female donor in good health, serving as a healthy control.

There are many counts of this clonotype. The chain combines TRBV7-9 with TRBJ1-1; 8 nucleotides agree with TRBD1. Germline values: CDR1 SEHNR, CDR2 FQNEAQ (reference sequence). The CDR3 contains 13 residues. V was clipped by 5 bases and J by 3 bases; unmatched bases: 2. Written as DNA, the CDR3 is TGTGCCAGCAGCGCGACAGGGGACACTGAAGCTTTCTTT. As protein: CASSATGDTEAFF.

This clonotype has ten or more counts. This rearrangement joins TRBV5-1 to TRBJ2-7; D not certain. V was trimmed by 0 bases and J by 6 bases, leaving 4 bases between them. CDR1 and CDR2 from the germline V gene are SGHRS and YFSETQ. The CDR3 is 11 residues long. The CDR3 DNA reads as TGCGCCAGCAGCTTGGACGGCGAGCAGTACTTC. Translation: CASSLDGEQYF.

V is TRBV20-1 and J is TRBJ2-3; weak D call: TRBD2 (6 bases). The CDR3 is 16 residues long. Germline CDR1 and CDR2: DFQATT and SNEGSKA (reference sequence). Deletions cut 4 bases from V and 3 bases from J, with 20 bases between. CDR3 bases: TGCAGTGCTACTTCCCTGTTGGCTAGCGTAACAGATACGCAGTATTTT. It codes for CSATSLLASVTDTQYF.

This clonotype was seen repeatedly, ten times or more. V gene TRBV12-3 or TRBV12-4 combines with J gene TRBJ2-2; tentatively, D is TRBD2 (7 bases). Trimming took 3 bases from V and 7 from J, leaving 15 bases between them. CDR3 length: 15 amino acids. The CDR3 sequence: CASSFWEGVNGELFF. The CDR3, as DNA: TGTGCCAGCAGTTTCTGGGAGGGGGTTAACGGGGAGCTGTTTTTT.

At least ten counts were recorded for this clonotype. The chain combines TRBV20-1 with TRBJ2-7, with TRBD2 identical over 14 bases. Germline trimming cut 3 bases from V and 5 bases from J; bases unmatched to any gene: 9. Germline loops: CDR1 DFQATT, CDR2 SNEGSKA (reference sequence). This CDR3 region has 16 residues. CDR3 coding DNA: TGCAGTGCTAGGCCCGGGACTAGCGGGAGTATGGACGAGCAGTACTTC. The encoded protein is CSARPGTSGSMDEQYF.

The CDR3, as DNA: TGTGCCACAATGCCTAGCGGGAGTACCTACGAGCAGTACTTC. Amino acid sequence: CATMPSGSTYEQYF. The chain joins TRBV6-5 to TRBJ2-7; 10 bases align to TRBD2. V lost 10 bases and J lost 2; bases outside the gene matches: 8. The CDR3 loop spans 14 amino acids. Germline V gene data show CDR1 as MNHEY and CDR2 as SVGAGI.

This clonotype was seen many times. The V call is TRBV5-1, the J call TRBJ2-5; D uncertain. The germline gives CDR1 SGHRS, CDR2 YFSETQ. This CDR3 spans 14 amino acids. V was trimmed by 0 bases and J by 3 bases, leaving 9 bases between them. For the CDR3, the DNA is TGCGCCAGCAGCTTGGGCGAGGTGGAAGAGACCCAGTACTTC. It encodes CASSLGEVEETQYF.

The CDR3 loop is CASSECGKGEGLCNEQFF. The CDR3, as DNA: TGTGCCAGCAGTGAATGTGGGAAGGGGGAGGGCCTCTGCAATGAGCAGTTCTTC. The chain has TRBV25-1 and TRBJ2-1, with D perhaps TRBD2 (7 bases). CDR1 and CDR2 (germline): MGHDK, SYGVNS. Trimming left V 1 base short and J 6 bases short, with 22 bases between. This CDR3 is 18 amino acids long.

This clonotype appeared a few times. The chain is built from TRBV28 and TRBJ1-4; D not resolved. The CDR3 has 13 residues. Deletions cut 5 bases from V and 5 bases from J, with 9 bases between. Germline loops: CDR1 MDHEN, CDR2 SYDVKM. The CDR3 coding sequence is TGTGCCAGCAGTCCCCCGCGAAATGAAAAACTGTTTTTT. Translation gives CASSPPRNEKLFF.

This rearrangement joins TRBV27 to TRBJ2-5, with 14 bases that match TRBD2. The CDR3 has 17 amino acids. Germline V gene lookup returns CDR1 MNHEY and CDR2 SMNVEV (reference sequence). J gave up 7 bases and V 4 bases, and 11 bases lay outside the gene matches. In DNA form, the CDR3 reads TGTGCCAGCAGTTCCGTGGGGGGGACTAGCGGGAGAGGGACCCAGTACTTC. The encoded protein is CASSSVGGTSGRGTQYF.

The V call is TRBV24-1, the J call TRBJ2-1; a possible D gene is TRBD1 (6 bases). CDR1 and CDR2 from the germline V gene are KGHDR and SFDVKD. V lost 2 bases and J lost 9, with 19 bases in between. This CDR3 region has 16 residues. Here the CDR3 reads CATSDSTGLLRVEQFF. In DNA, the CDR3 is TGTGCCACCAGTGATTCGACAGGTCTCCTTAGGGTTGAGCAGTTCTTC.

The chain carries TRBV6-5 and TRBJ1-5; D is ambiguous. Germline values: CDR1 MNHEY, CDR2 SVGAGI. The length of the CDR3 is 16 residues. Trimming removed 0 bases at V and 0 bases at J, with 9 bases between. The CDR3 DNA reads TGTGCCAGCAGTTACTCTCGCGGGGATAGCAATCAGCCCCAGCATTTT. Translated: CASSYSRGDSNQPQHF.

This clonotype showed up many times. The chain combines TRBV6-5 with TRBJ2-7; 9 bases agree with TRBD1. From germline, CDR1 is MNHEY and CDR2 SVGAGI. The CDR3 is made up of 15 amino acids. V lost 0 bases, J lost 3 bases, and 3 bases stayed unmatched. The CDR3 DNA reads TGTGCCAGCAGTTACTCTCCGGGACAGGGCTACGAGCAGTACTTC. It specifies CASSYSPGQGYEQYF.

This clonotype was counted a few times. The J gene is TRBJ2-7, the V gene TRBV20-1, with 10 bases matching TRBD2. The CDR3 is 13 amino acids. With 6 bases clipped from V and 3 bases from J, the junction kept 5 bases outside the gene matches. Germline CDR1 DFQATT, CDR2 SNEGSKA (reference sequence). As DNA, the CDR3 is TGCAGTGCCGTAGCGGGAGGTGTCTACGAGCAGTACTTC. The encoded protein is CSAVAGGVYEQYF.

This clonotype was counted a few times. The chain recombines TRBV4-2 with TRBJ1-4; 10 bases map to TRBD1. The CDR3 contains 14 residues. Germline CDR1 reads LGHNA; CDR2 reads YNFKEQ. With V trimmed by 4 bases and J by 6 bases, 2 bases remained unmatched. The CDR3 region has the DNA TGTGCCAGCAGCCGCGGGACAGGGGATGAAAAACTGTTTTTT. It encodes CASSRGTGDEKLFF.

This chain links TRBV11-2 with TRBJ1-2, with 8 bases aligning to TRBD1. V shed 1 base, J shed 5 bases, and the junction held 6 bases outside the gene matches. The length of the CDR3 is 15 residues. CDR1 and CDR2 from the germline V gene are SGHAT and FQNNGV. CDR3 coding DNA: TGTGCCAGCAGCTTAGCCTCAGGGGGCGCGTATGGCTACACCTTC. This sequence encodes CASSLASGGAYGYTF.

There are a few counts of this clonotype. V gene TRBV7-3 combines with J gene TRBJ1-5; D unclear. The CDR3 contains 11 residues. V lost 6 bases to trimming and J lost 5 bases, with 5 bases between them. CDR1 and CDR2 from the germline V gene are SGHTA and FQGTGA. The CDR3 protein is CASRNDQPQHF. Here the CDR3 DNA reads TGTGCCAGCAGGAACGATCAGCCCCAGCATTTT.

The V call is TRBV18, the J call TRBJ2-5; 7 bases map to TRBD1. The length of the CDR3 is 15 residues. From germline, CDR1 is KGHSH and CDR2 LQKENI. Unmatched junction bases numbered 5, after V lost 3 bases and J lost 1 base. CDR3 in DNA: TGTGCCAGCTCACCGCCGGGACAGCTCCAAGAGACCCAGTACTTC. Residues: CASSPPGQLQETQYF.

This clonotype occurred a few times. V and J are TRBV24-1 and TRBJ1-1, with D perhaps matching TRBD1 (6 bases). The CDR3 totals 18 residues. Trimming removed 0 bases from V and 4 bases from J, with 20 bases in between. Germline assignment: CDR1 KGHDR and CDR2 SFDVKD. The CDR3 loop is CATSDLQIFGDIGTEAFF. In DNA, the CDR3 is TGTGCCACCAGTGATTTGCAAATCTTTGGGGACATTGGCACTGAAGCTTTCTTT.

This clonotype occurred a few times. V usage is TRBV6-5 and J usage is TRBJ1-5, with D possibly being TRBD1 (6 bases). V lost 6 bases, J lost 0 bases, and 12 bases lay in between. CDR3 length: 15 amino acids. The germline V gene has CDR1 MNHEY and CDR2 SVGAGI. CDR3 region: CASRKQGGSNQPQHF. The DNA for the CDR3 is TGTGCCAGCAGGAAACAGGGCGGTAGCAATCAGCCCCAGCATTTT.

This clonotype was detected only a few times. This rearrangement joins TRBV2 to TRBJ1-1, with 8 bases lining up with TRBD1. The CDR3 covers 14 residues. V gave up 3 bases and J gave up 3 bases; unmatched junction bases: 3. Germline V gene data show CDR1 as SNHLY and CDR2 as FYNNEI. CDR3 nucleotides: TGTGCCAGCAGTGAGCAGGGGGCGTACACTGAAGCTTTCTTT. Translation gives CASSEQGAYTEAFF.

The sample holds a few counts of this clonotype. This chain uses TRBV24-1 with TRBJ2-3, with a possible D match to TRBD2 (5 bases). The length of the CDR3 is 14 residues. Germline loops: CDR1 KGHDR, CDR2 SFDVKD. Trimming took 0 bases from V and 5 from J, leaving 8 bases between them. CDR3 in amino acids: CATSDLQEGDTQYF. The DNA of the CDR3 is TGTGCCACCAGTGATTTGCAAGAGGGAGATACGCAGTATTTT.

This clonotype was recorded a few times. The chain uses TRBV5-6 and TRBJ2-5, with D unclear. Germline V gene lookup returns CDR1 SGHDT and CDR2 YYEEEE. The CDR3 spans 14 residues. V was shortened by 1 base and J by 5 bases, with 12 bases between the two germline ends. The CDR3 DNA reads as TGTGCCAGCAGCTTGCTGGGGTTTGTGGAGACCCAGTACTTC. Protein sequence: CASSLLGFVETQYF.

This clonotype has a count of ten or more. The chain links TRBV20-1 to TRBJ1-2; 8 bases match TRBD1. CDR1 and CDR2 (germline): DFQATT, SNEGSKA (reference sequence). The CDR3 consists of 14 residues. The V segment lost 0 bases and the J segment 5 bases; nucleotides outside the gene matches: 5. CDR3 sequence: CSARDSGQGYGYTF. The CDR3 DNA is TGCAGTGCTAGAGATTCCGGACAGGGATATGGCTACACCTTC.

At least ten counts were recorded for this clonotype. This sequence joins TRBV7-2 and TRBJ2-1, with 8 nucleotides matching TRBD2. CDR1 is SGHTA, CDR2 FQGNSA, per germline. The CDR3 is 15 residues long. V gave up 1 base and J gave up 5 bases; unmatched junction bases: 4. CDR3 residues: CASSLDRGGNNEQFF. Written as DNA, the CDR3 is TGTGCCAGCAGCTTAGATCGGGGGGGGAACAATGAGCAGTTCTTC.

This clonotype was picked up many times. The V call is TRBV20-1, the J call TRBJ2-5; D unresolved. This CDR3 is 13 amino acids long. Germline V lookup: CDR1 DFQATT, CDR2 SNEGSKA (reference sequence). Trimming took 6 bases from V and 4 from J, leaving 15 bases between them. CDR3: CSAHERRVETQYF. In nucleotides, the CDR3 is TGCAGTGCCCACGAGAGGCGTGTAGAGACCCAGTACTTC.